This TCR beta chain was recovered during a study of T cells in Graves' hyperthyroidism and ophthalmopathy. For the study at large: Sampling of peripheral blood happened at initial diagnosis, prior to any treatment.

Every diagnosis used clinical symptoms, serum thyroxine and TRAb, thyroid ultrasound and orbital computed tomography. The PBMCs were taken from under 12 ml of fresh peripheral blood. This clonotype was detected a few times. Its antigen is unidentified. Amplification of TCR beta CDR3 regions was performed using RNA transcripts as template. First-round RT-PCR with HTBI primers amplified the TCR CDR3 region. MiXCR was run by TCRdb on the multiplex PCR reads, yielding one entry per CDR3 protein. The sample lists about 610,000 distinct CDR3 sequences, under 15% occurring once. CDR3 length: 12 residues. Trimming took 8 bases from V and 4 from J, leaving 11 bases between them. Germline V gene lookup returns CDR1 KGHSH and CDR2 LQKENI. Study outcomes and limitations: Blood shared most expanded thyroid clonotypes above 0.001.

This clonotype was sampled from a woman aged 40 to 50 with Graves' ophthalmopathy. This chain joins TRBV18 and TRBJ1-1; weak D call: TRBD1 (5 bases). The sequencing input was blood. The CDR3 DNA reads as TGTGCCAGCGCGGGGGTGTCCACTGAAGCTTTCTTT. This sequence encodes CASAGVSTEAFF.